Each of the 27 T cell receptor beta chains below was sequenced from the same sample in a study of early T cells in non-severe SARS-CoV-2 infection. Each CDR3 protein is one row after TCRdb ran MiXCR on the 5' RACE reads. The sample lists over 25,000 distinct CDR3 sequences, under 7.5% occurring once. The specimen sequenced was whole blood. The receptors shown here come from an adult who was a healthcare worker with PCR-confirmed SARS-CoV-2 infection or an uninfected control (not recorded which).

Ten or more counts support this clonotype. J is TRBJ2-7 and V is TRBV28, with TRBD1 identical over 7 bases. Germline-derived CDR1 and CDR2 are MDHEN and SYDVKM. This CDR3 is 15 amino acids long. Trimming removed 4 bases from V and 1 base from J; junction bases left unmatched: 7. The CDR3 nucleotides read TGTGCCAGCAGTTCAGGACAGGATTCATCCTACGAGCAGTACTTC. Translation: CASSSGQDSSYEQYF.

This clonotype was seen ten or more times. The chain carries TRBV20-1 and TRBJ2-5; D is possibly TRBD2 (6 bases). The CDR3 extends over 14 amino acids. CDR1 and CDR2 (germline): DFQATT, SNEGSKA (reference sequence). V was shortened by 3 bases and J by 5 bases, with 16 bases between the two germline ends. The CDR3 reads CSASLGTGGETQYF. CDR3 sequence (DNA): TGCAGTGCTAGCTTAGGAACCGGAGGGGAGACCCAGTACTTC.

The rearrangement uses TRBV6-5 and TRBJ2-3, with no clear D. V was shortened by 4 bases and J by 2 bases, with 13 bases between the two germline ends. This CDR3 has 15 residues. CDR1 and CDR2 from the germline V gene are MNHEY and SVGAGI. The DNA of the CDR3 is TGTGCCAGCAGTTCCACCTGGGTGACCACAGATACGCAGTATTTT. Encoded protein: CASSSTWVTTDTQYF.

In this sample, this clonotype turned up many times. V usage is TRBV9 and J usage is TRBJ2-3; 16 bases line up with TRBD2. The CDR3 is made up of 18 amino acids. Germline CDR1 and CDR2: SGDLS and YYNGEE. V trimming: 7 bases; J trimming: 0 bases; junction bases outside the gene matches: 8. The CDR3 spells CASSVGTSGRGSTDTQYF. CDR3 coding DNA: TGTGCCAGCTCGGTGGGGACTAGCGGGAGGGGGAGCACAGATACGCAGTATTTT.

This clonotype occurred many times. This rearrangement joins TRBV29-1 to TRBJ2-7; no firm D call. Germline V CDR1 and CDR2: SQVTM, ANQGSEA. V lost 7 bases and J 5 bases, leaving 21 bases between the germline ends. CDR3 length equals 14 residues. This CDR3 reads CSGGPGYSFDEQYF. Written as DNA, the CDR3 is TGCAGCGGGGGTCCGGGTTATTCGTTCGACGAGCAGTACTTC.

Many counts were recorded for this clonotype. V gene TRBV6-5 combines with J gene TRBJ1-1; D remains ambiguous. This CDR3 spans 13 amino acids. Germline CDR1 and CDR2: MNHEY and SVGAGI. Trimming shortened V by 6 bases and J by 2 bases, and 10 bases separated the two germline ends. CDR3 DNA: TGTGCCAGCAGCGGGAGGATCAACACTGAAGCTTTCTTT. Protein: CASSGRINTEAFF.

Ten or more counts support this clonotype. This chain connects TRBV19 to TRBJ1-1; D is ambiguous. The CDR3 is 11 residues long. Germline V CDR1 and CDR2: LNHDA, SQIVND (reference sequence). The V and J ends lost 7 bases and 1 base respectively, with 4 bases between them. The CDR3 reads CASTENTEAFF. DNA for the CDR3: TGTGCCAGTACGGAGAACACTGAAGCTTTCTTT.

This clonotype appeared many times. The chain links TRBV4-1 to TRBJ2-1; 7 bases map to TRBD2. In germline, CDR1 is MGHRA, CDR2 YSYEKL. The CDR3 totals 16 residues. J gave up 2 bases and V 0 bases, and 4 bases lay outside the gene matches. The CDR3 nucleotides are TGCGCCAGCAGCCAAGATCCAAGCGGGACCTACAATGAGCAGTTCTTC. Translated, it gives CASSQDPSGTYNEQFF.

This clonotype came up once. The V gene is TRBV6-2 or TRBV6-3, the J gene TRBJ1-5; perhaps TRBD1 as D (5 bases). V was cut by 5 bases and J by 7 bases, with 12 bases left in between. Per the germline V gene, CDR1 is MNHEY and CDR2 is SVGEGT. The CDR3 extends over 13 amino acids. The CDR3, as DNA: TGTGCCAGCAGTCTCACCAGGGACCAGCCCCAGCATTTT. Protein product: CASSLTRDQPQHF.

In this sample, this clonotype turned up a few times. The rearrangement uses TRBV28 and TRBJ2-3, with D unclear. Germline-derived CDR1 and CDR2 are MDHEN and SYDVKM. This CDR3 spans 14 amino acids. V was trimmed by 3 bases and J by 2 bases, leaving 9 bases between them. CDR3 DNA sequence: TGTGCCAGCAGTTTCGACAAACTCACAGATACGCAGTATTTT. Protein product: CASSFDKLTDTQYF.

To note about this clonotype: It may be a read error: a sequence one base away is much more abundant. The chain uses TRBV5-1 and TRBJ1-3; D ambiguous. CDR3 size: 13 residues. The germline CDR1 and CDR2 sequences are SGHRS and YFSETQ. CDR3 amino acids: CTSSSSTGNTIYF. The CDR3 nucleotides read TGCACCAGCTCCTCCTCCACTGGAAACACCATATATTTT.

The CDR3 bases are TGTGCCAGCAGCCAAGGGGATGCGCTCGGGGAGACCCAGTACTTC. As protein: CASSQGDALGETQYF. V and J are TRBV12-3 or TRBV12-4 and TRBJ2-5, with D maybe TRBD1 (5 bases). This CDR3 contains 15 residues. V was clipped by 6 bases and J by 5 bases, with 19 bases between them.

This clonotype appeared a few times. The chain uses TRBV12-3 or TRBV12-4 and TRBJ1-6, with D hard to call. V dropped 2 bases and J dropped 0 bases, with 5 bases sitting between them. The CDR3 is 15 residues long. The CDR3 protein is CASSLSSSYNSPLHF. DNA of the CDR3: TGTGCCAGCAGTTTATCGAGCTCCTATAATTCACCCCTCCACTTT.

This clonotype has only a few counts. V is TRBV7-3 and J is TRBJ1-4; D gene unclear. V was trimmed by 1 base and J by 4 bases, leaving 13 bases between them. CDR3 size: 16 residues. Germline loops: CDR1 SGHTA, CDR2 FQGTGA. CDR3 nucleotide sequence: TGTGCCAGCAGCTTAAAACGACCCCAGTGTAATGAAAAACTGTTTTTT. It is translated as CASSLKRPQCNEKLFF.

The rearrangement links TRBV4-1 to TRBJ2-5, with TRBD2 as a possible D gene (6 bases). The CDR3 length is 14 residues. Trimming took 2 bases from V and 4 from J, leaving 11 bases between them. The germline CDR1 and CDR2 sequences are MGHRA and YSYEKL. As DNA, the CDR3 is TGCGCCAGCAGCCAAACAGAGCGGGTAGAGACCCAGTACTTC. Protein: CASSQTERVETQYF.

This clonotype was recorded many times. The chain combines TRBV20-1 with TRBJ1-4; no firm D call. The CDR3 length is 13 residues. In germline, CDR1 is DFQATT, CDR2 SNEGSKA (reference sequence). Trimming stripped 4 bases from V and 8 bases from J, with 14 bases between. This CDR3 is CSAIRMVPEKLFF. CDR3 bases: TGCAGTGCTATCAGAATGGTACCGGAAAAACTGTTTTTT.

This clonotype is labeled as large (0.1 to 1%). As DNA, the CDR3 is TGCAGTGCTAGGCATGGAAGGGATAATTCACCCCTCCACTTT. Protein product: CSARHGRDNSPLHF. The genes are TRBV20-1 and TRBJ1-6; D call uncertain. The germline V gene encodes CDR1 DFQATT and CDR2 SNEGSKA (reference sequence). Trimming took 3 bases from V and 5 from J, leaving 11 bases between them. The CDR3 is 14 residues long.

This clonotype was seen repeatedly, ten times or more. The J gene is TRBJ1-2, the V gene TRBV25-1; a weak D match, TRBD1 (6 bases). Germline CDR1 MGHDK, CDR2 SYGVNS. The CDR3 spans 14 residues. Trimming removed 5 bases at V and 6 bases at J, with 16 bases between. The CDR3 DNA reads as TGTGCCAGCAGTCAGTCAGGGGTCGATAATGGCTACACCTTC. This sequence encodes CASSQSGVDNGYTF.

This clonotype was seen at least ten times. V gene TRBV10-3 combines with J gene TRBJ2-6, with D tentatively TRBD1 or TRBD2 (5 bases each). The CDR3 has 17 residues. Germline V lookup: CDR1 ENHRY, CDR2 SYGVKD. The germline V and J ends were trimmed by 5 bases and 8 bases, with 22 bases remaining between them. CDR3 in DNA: TGTGCCATCAGTAAGGATGGAACAGGACCCGGGACCAACGTCCTGACTTTC. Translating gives CAISKDGTGPGTNVLTF.

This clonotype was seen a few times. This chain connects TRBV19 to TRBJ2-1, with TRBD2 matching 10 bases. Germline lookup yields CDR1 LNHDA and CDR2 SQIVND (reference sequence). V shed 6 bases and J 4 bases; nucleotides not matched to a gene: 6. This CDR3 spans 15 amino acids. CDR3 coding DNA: TGTGCCAGTAGGCTGCTAGCGGGAGCGTACAATGAGCAGTTCTTC. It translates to CASRLLAGAYNEQFF.

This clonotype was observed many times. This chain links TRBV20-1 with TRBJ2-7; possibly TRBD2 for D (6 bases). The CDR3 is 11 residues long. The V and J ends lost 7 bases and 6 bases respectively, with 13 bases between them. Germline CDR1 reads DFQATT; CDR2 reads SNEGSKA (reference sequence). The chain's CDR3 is CSVQTSFEQYF. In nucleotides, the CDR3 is TGCAGTGTCCAGACTAGTTTCGAGCAGTACTTC.

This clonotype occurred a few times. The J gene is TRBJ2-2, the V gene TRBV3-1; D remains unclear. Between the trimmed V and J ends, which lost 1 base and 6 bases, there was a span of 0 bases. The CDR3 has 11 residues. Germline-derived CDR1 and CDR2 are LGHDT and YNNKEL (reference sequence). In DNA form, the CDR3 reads TGTGCCAGCAGCCAAGCCGGGGAGCTGTTTTTT. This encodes CASSQAGELFF.

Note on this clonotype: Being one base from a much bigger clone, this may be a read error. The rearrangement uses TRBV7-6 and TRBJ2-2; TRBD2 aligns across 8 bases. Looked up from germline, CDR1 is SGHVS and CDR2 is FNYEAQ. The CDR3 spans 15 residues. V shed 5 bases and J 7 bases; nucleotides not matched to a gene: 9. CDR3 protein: CASSLEVAGSGELFF. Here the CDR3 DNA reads TGTGCCAGCAGCCTAGAAGTAGCGGGAAGCGGGGAGCTGTTTTTT. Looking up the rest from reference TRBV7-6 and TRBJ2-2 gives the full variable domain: GAGVSQSPRYKVTKRGQDVALRCDPISGHVSLYWYRQALGQGPEFLTYFNYEAQQDKSGLPNDRFSAERPEGSISTLTIQRTEQRDSAMYRCASSLEVAGSGELFFGEGSRLTVL.

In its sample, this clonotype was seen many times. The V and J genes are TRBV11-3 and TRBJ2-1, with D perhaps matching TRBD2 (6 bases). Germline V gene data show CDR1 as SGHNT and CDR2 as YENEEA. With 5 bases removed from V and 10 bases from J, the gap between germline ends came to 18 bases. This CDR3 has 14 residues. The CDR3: CASSPYSGSGEQFF. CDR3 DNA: TGTGCCAGCAGCCCCTACAGCGGGTCAGGGGAGCAGTTCTTC.

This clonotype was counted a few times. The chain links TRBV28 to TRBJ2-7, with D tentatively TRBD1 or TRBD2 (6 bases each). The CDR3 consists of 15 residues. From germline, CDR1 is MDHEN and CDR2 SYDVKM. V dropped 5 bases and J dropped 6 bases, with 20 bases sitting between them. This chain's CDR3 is CASSPPSGGWGEQYF. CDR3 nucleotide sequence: TGTGCCAGCAGTCCCCCCTCCGGGGGCTGGGGCGAGCAGTACTTC.

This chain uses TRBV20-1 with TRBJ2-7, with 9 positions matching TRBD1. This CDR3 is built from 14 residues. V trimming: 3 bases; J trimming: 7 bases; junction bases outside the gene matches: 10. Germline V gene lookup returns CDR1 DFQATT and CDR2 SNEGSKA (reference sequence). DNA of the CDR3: TGCAGTGCTAGCCGGGACAGGGCTACTGGAGAGCAGTACTTC. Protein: CSASRDRATGEQYF.

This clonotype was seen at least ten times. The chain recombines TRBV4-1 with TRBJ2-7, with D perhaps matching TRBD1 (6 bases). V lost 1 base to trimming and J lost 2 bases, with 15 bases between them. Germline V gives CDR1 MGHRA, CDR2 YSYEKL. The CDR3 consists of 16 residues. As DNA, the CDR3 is TGCGCCAGCAGCCAAGGCCCCGGGACAAGACCCTACGAGCAGTACTTC. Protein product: CASSQGPGTRPYEQYF.